The clone carrying this T cell receptor beta chain was counted a few times. The CDR3 runs 14 residues. V was cut by 10 bases and J by 0 bases, with 15 bases left in between. Germline V gene data show CDR1 as LNHDA and CDR2 as SQIVND (reference sequence). Time point meaning: baseline, week 1 (first vaccination visit). Treatment denoted: pre-vaccination baseline after standard-of-care therapy. Astrocytomas that were new, WHO grade 3 or 4, IDH1-mutant and ATRX-lost were present in the donors. This record belongs to a study of a mutant IDH1 vaccine in newly diagnosed glioma. The data were produced by immunoSEQ multiplex PCR, yet TCRdb's version contains in-frame clones alone and is incomplete. Among about 21,000 clones, about 85% were seen once, and the ten largest hold approximately 5%.

The TCR originated in a man aged 35 to 55 with glioma. The source was PBMCs, collected from a glioma patient treated with radiotherapy, temozolomide or both. The chain has TRBV19 and TRBJ1-2; maybe TRBD1 (5 bases). DNA of the CDR3: TGTGCCACCCGGACACGGGGTACTAACTATGGCTACACCTTC. The encoded protein is CATRTRGTNYGYTF.